This TCR beta chain was identified during a study of Graves' ophthalmopathy and Graves' hyperthyroidism listed by TCRdb under 2018. Concerning the study at large: Peripheral blood was collected before any treatment was given, at the time of initial diagnosis. The study used TCR beta repertoire signatures to distinguish Graves' ophthalmopathy from Graves' hyperthyroidism and to predict progression to ophthalmopathy. In total, 135 blood samples were TCR-sequenced: around 42 ophthalmopathy, roughly 77 hyperthyroidism and some 17 hyperthyroidism-to-ophthalmopathy patients. To explore V-J signatures that distinguish ophthalmopathy from hyperthyroidism, a discovery set of about 99 patients was enrolled, made up of some 41 with ophthalmopathy and fewer than 60 with stable hyperthyroidism. The independent validation cohort included around 19 hyperthyroidism patients plus 17 patients who later progressed from hyperthyroidism to ophthalmopathy. In roughly six hyperthyroidism patients, the T-cell repertoires found in thyroid tissue were compared with those found in blood. Following sampling, methimazole starting at 30 mg daily was administered to hyperthyroidism patients, and high-dose intravenous methylprednisolone was administered to ophthalmopathy patients. The 100 discovery patients were randomly split 7:3 into training and test sets.

TCR beta CDR3 regions were amplified from RNA transcripts for repertoire sequencing. A first-round RT-PCR used HTBI primers with the Qiagen OneStep RT-PCR kit, followed by a second-round multiplex PCR, size selection and purification. Libraries were sequenced paired-end with 100 bp reads on an Illumina HiSeq2000. Processing in the source paper ran as follows. SOAPnuke was used to process the reads, removing any read that contained adapters or uncalled bases, had a mean Phred below 15, or lacked an exact match to the constant primer or identifier. COPE v1.2.5 was used to merge high-quality paired reads. Each unique nucleotide sequence was defined as a clonotype, and clonotypes were aligned to IMGT TRB V, D and J references with MiTCR v1.1. The analysis was limited to V-J combinations with a frequency above 0.0001, which together covered more than 98% of repertoires. For each V-J combination, a TCR clonal expansion and chaos score was defined as the ratio of F50 clonal expansion to chaos observed in the TCRdist matrix. Welch's t-statistics and random forest were used to reduce features to over ten V-J combinations, which were fed into a naive Bayes classifier. The Morisita-Horn index was used to measure how similar the thyroid and blood repertoires were. In TCRdb, the public reads were trimmed at Q25 with fastp and aligned with MiXCR, with productive beta chains retained. Every distinct CDR3 protein forms one entry, paired with its most common genes and DNA. The V and J calls were determined by TCRdb, not by the authors. The sample table shows some 400,000 distinct CDR3 sequences, and around 17% are seen once. Of the sample, more than 1.5% falls within the top ten clones.

Ophthalmopathy patients were characterized by moderately to severely active disease, a Clinical Activity Score of at least 3, a NOSPECS grade of at least 4, and a disease duration under 3 months. Patients with other autoimmune diseases, uncontrolled infections, pregnancy or lactation were excluded. Diagnosis was based on clinical symptoms, serum thyroxine, TRAb, thyroid ultrasound and orbital computed tomography. Ficoll-Paque density gradient centrifugation was used to isolate PBMCs from 9.5 to 10 ml of fresh peripheral blood. Trizol reagent was used to extract the total RNA, and its quality was then checked on an Agilent 2100 Bioanalyzer. This clonotype was picked up many times. There is no known antigen for this receptor. There are no base qualities to consult, and no much larger clone falls within one base. CDR1 and CDR2 are drawn from the germline V gene (reference sequence): DFQATT, SNEGSKA. Relative to germline, V is missing 6 bases and J is missing 6 bases, with 8 bases of the junction outside any gene match. From its cysteine to its phenylalanine, the CDR3 spans 13 amino acids. Only the CDR3 region is kept as DNA, spanning 39 bases read in frame from base 1.

The study at large found these results: In validation, the model predicted ophthalmopathy progression with about 71% sensitivity and roughly 72% specificity; roughly 12 predicted patients were CT-confirmed with GO in a median of around 6 months. Ophthalmopathy was separated from stable hyperthyroidism by the 13-signature model with roughly 87% sensitivity and 81% to 84% specificity in cross-validation and with 80%/75% in the test set. No statistical method was used to predetermine the sample size, and group allocation was not hidden from the investigators. Most expanded thyroid clonotypes with a frequency above 0.001 also appeared in blood, which suggests that blood repertoires may reflect the immune response in the thyroid.

The origin of this receptor is a woman aged 18-29 years with Graves' ophthalmopathy. Donor details come from another sample of the same person, matched by shared clones. Sequenced input: peripheral blood. The chain was built from TRBV20-1 and TRBJ1-1; TRBD1 fits 9 bases in the junction. The DNA is TGCAGTGCAACGGACAGGGGAGTCCCTGAAGCTTTCTTT. It translates to CSATDRGVPEAFF.